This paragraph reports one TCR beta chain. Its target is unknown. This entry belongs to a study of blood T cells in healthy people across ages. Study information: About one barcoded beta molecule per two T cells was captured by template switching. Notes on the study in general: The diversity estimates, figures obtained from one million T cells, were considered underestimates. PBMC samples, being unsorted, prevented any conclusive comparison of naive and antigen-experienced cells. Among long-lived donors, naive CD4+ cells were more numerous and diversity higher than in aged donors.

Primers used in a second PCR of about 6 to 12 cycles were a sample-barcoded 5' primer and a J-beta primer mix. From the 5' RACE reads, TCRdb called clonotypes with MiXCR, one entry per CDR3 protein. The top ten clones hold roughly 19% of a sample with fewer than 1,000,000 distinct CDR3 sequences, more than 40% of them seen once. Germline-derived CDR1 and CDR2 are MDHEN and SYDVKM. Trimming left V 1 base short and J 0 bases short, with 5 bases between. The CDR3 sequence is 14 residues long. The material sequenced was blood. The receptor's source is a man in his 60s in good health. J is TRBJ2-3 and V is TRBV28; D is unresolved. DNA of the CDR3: TGTGCCAGCAGTTTATATGTTAGCACAGATACGCAGTATTTT. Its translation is CASSLYVSTDTQYF.